Included here is one T cell receptor (beta chain) sequence, with context. The antigen is undetermined. Because the CDR3 is missing its conserved closing phenylalanine or tryptophan, this is likely a read error. TCRdb reprocessed the multiplex PCR reads with MiXCR, giving one entry per CDR3 protein. The table includes about 200,000 distinct CDR3 sequences, approximately 31% detected once. This specimen comes from a study of breast tumors, draining lymph nodes, adjacent tissues. Study-wide findings and caveats: Compared with basal-like, luminal-like tumors shared significantly more repertoire with nontumor tissue. Compared with lymph nodes, tumors were less diverse; compared with nontumor tissue, more. Most tumor T cells seemingly derive from lymph node, then expand in tumor.

CDR3 length: 16 amino acids. CDR1 MGHRA and CDR2 YSYEKL come from the germline V gene. The lymph nodes were axillary draining lymph nodes from breast cancer patients. The V and J genes are TRBV4-1 and TRBJ2-4; TRBD1 aligns across 9 bases. This receptor was obtained from a female donor with breast cancer. Some clones in this sample may be carry-over from other donors' samples. Sequencing used axillary lymph node tissue. The CDR3 DNA follows: TGCGCCAGCAGCCAAGGCCGTAACAGGGGGCTGAACATCCAGTACCTC. Translating it yields CASSQGRNRGLNIQYL.